Sequencing of this T cell receptor beta chain was carried out in a study of T cell responses to AZD1222 COVID-19 vaccine. V lost 3 bases and J 9 bases, leaving 9 bases between the germline ends. This CDR3 is built from 12 residues. TCRdb's copy holds only in-frame clones and misses some; the assay was immunoSEQ multiplex PCR. The table records about 120,000 clones, about 90% of them present only once. This clonotype originated in an adult in good health. The V call is TRBV12-3 or TRBV12-4, the J call TRBJ1-5; no clear D. The specimen comprised peripheral blood, sampled on day 0 of AZD1222 vaccination. In DNA, the CDR3 is TGTGCCAGCAGTTTTGCAGGTCGGCCCCAGCATTTT. Its protein product is CASSFAGRPQHF.